These 16 T cell receptor beta chains were sequenced from one sample in a study of chemoradiotherapy in HPV16-positive cancers. Sequencing used immunoSEQ multiplex PCR; TCRdb keeps in-frame clones, though not all of them. The table includes 20,000 or so clones, 84% detected once. The sample was blood, taken from a patient who underwent chemoradiotherapy. These receptors came from a human donor with HPV-associated anogenital cancer.

The chain recombines TRBV6-1 with TRBJ2-7; D might be TRBD1 (6 bases). The CDR3 spans 16 residues. Germline CDR1 and CDR2: MNHNS and SASEGT. V lost 3 bases and J lost 3, with 18 bases in between. The CDR3 DNA sequence: TGTGCCAGCAGTGATTCCTTGAGACAGGAGTTCTACGAGCAGTACTTC. Translation: CASSDSLRQEFYEQYF.

The chain recombines TRBV7-3 with TRBJ2-5; D ambiguous. The CDR3 consists of 14 residues. The V end lost 0 bases, the J end lost 2 bases, and 7 bases lay between the germline ends. Germline V gene lookup returns CDR1 SGHTA and CDR2 FQGTGA. The CDR3 region has the DNA TGTGCCAGCAGCTTAACGGCCCAACAAGAGACCCAGTACTTC. Residues: CASSLTAQQETQYF.

The V call is TRBV2, the J call TRBJ2-5; the D gene is possibly TRBD2 (5 bases). Trimming left V 6 bases short and J 4 bases short, with 24 bases between. This CDR3 has 17 residues. Germline CDR1 SNHLY, CDR2 FYNNEI. The CDR3 DNA reads TGTGCCAGCAGCGCCCCTAGGTCAGGAGCCCGGGGAGAGACCCAGTACTTC. Its protein product is CASSAPRSGARGETQYF. The variable domain in full, completed from reference TRBV2 and TRBJ2-5, reads EPEVTQTPSHQVTQMGQEVILRCVPISNHLYFYWYRQILGQKVEFLVSFYNNEISEKSEIFDDQFSVERPDGSNFTLKIRSTKLEDSAMYFCASSAPRSGARGETQYFGPGTRLLVL.

This sequence joins TRBV4-2 and TRBJ1-5; D may be TRBD1 (6 bases). CDR1 and CDR2 (germline): LGHNA, YNFKEQ. The CDR3 has 16 residues. Trimming took 0 bases from V and 6 from J, leaving 15 bases between them. The CDR3 sequence: CASSQDSTGKGQPQHF. The CDR3, as DNA: TGTGCCAGCAGCCAAGACAGCACAGGGAAGGGTCAGCCCCAGCATTTT.

This rearrangement joins TRBV6-5 to TRBJ2-2; a weak D match, TRBD2 (5 bases). With 6 bases removed from V and 0 bases from J, the gap between germline ends came to 11 bases. CDR3 length: 15 residues. Germline lookup yields CDR1 MNHEY and CDR2 SVGAGI. The CDR3 DNA reads TGTGCCAGCAGCCGCCCGGGGACGAACACCGGGGAGCTGTTTTTT. Amino acid sequence: CASSRPGTNTGELFF.

Only one count was recorded for this clone. V gene TRBV4-2 combines with J gene TRBJ2-5; either TRBD1 or TRBD2 may supply D (5 bases each). The J call may be faulty, since TRBJ2-7 better matches the DNA end. Per germline, CDR1 LGHNA and CDR2 YNFKEQ. The CDR3 runs to 15 residues. The CDR3 sequence: CASSPRDDSSYEQYF. The CDR3 region has the DNA TGTGCCAGCAGCCCCCGGGACGACAGCTCCTACGAGCAGTACTTC.

This chain uses TRBV9 with TRBJ1-2; D perhaps matches TRBD1 (6 bases). CDR1 and CDR2 from the germline V gene are SGDLS and YYNGEE. V shed 0 bases and J shed 10 bases, with 19 bases lying between them. This CDR3 is 15 amino acids long. The CDR3 DNA reads TGTGCCAGCAGCGTAGGATTTGCAGGGGCCCTTGACTACACCTTC. It codes for CASSVGFAGALDYTF. Full variable domain (remainder filled in from reference TRBV9 and TRBJ1-2): DSGVTQTPKHLITATGQRVTLRCSPRSGDLSVYWYQQSLDQGLQFLIQYYNGEERAKGNILERFSAQQFPDLHSELNLSSLELGDSALYFCASSVGFAGALDYTFGSGTRLTVV.

This chain uses TRBV7-3 with TRBJ2-5, with a weak D call TRBD2 (7 bases). Between the trimmed V and J ends, which lost 4 bases and 4 bases, there was a span of 16 bases. In germline, CDR1 is SGHTA, CDR2 FQGTGA. The CDR3 totals 15 residues. The CDR3 region has the DNA TGTGCCAGCAGCTGGGTGGGGGGGCCTGGAGAGACCCAGTACTTC. Translating it yields CASSWVGGPGETQYF.

This clone appeared a single time. The V gene is TRBV9, the J gene TRBJ2-1, with TRBD2 identical over 8 bases. The CDR3 totals 14 residues. Trimming at V came to 3 bases and at J to 6 bases, leaving 5 bases not matched to a gene. Germline CDR1 SGDLS, CDR2 YYNGEE. The CDR3 here is CASSDGGAINEQFF. The CDR3 bases are TGTGCCAGCAGCGACGGGGGGGCCATCAATGAGCAGTTCTTC.

This chain links TRBV5-1 with TRBJ2-7; possibly TRBD1 for D (5 bases). Trimming removed 1 base from V and 1 base from J, with 6 bases in between. The CDR3 extends over 13 amino acids. Germline loops: CDR1 SGHRS, CDR2 YFSETQ. The CDR3, as DNA: TGCGCCAGCAGCTTGCAGGGTTCCTACGAGCAGTACTTC. Translated, it gives CASSLQGSYEQYF.

The rearrangement uses TRBV19 and TRBJ2-1, with D maybe TRBD2 (6 bases). With 6 bases removed from V and 1 base from J, the gap between germline ends came to 16 bases. The germline V gene has CDR1 LNHDA and CDR2 SQIVND (reference sequence). The CDR3 totals 16 residues. CDR3 DNA sequence: TGTGCCAGTAGCCCTGGGCGGGGAAGATCCTACAATGAGCAGTTCTTC. Residues: CASSPGRGRSYNEQFF.

The chain joins TRBV4-2 to TRBJ1-2; D not certain. The CDR3 is made up of 18 amino acids. Per germline, CDR1 LGHNA and CDR2 YNFKEQ. V gave up 0 bases and J gave up 0 bases, with 17 bases separating them. CDR3 in DNA: TGTGCCAGCAGCCAAGATACGTCGGGAATTTTAGCTAACTATGGCTACACCTTC. Translation gives CASSQDTSGILANYGYTF.

The V call is TRBV4-2, the J call TRBJ2-7; 8 bases agree with TRBD2. Germline V gene data show CDR1 as LGHNA and CDR2 as YNFKEQ. V dropped 1 base and J dropped 0; count of bases not matched to a gene: 8. The CDR3 consists of 17 residues. The DNA for the CDR3 is TGTGCCAGCAGCCAAGTTCAAGCGGGGGCAAACTCCTACGAGCAGTACTTC. This translates into CASSQVQAGANSYEQYF.

The chain uses TRBV9 and TRBJ2-5, with D tentatively TRBD1 (5 bases). Germline CDR1 is SGDLS and CDR2 is YYNGEE. The CDR3 totals 14 residues. Trimming cost V 3 bases and J 0 bases, with 9 bases left between them. CDR3 DNA: TGTGCCAGCAGCGGAGGACAAAACCAAGAGACCCAGTACTTC. Protein sequence: CASSGGQNQETQYF. Variable domain in full (rest from reference TRBV9 and TRBJ2-5): DSGVTQTPKHLITATGQRVTLRCSPRSGDLSVYWYQQSLDQGLQFLIQYYNGEERAKGNILERFSAQQFPDLHSELNLSSLELGDSALYFCASSGGQNQETQYFGPGTRLLVL.

J is TRBJ1-1 and V is TRBV5-5; 11 bases map to TRBD1. This CDR3 has 16 amino acids. CDR1 is SGHKS and CDR2 is YYEKEE in the germline V gene (reference sequence). With V trimmed by 5 bases and J by 0 bases, 6 bases remained unmatched. CDR3 loop: CASRQGQGVLNTEAFF. The DNA for the CDR3 is TGTGCCAGCAGACAGGGACAGGGGGTTTTGAACACTGAAGCTTTCTTT. Using reference TRBV5-5 and TRBJ1-1 for the parts outside the CDR3, the full variable domain is DAGVTQSPTHLIKTRGQQVTLRCSPISGHKSVSWYQQVLGQGPQFIFQYYEKEERGRGNFPDRFSARQFPNYSSELNVNALLLGDSALYLCASRQGQGVLNTEAFFGQGTRLTVV.

The V call is TRBV7-2, the J call TRBJ1-2, with a weak D call TRBD1 (5 bases). There are 15 residues in the CDR3. V was cut by 4 bases and J by 3 bases, with 15 bases left in between. Germline CDR1 is SGHTA and CDR2 is FQGNSA. CDR3 loop: CASSYDSQTYYGYTF. CDR3 DNA: TGTGCCAGCAGCTATGACAGCCAGACTTACTATGGCTACACCTTC.